The sequence of this T cell receptor (beta chain) was determined in a study of T cells in Graves' hyperthyroidism and ophthalmopathy. General study results and limits: Most thyroid clonotypes with frequency above 0.001 were detected in blood.

Using RNA transcripts as the source, TCR beta CDR3 regions were amplified. Primed by the HTBI set, a first-round RT-PCR was run on the TCR CDR3. MiXCR, run by TCRdb on the multiplex PCR reads, gives a single entry per CDR3 protein. The table has about 560,000 distinct CDR3 sequences, around 14% seen once; the top ten hold around 7.8%. Trimming at V came to 0 bases and at J to 5 bases, leaving 6 bases not matched to a gene. The germline V gene encodes CDR1 GTSNPN and CDR2 SVGIG (reference sequence). The CDR3 length is 14 residues. With regard to this clonotype: Antigen unknown.

V usage is TRBV30 and J usage is TRBJ2-5; 7 nucleotides line up with TRBD2. The TCR comes from a woman aged 30 to 39 with Graves' hyperthyroidism. Material for sequencing was blood. The CDR3 protein is CAWSVRISGETQYF. CDR3 bases: TGTGCCTGGAGTGTACGGATTAGCGGGGAGACCCAGTACTTC.